This passage covers 9 T cell receptor beta chains from one sample sequenced in a study of T cells in Graves' hyperthyroidism and ophthalmopathy. RNA transcripts served as the template for amplifying TCR beta CDR3 regions. The HTBI set primed first-round TCR CDR3 RT-PCR. MiXCR, applied by TCRdb to the multiplex PCR reads, yields one record per CDR3 protein. The table records 450,000 to 600,000 distinct CDR3 sequences, approximately 20% of them present only once. The sequenced material came from blood. These receptors came from a man aged 35 to 55 with Graves' ophthalmopathy.

The chain employs TRBV4-2 and TRBJ2-1, with TRBD2 matching 8 bases. CDR1 and CDR2 from the germline V gene are LGHNA and YNFKEQ. The V gene end was trimmed by 7 bases and the J gene end by 3 bases; junction bases not matched to a gene: 5. This CDR3 has 14 amino acids. The CDR3 sequence is CASTGREDYNEQFF. CDR3 in DNA: TGTGCCAGCACCGGGCGGGAGGACTACAATGAGCAGTTCTTC.

This clonotype was observed at least ten times. The J gene is TRBJ2-3, the V gene TRBV30; tentative D call: TRBD1 (5 bases). Germline-derived CDR1 and CDR2 are GTSNPN and SVGIG (reference sequence). This CDR3 region has 15 residues. The V end lost 3 bases, the J end lost 5 bases, and 18 bases lay between the germline ends. CDR3 amino acids: CAWSPLQGWLDTQYF. Written as DNA, the CDR3 is TGTGCCTGGAGCCCCCTCCAGGGCTGGCTAGATACGCAGTATTTT.

The CDR3 DNA follows: TGTGCCAGCAGCCAGACAGGGTTCAAAGCCCGGGGCGAGCAGTACTTC. This gives the protein CASSQTGFKARGEQYF. The rearrangement links TRBV14 to TRBJ2-7; 7 nucleotides agree with TRBD1. The CDR3 sequence is 16 residues long. The ends lost 3 bases at V and 6 bases at J; junction bases unmatched: 14. Germline V gives CDR1 SGHDN, CDR2 FVKESK.

V usage is TRBV6-2 or TRBV6-3 and J usage is TRBJ1-6; 7 nucleotides align to TRBD1. The CDR3 totals 20 residues. Germline loops: CDR1 MNHEY, CDR2 SVGEGT. V lost 6 bases, J lost 5 bases, and 22 bases stayed unmatched. CDR3 loop: CASRRARPQGSLAHNSPLHF. CDR3 DNA sequence: TGTGCCAGCAGACGAGCCAGGCCACAGGGGAGTTTGGCTCATAATTCACCCCTCCACTTT.

The sample holds many counts of this clonotype. V and J are TRBV6-1 and TRBJ2-7, with D maybe TRBD1 (6 bases). V gave up 5 bases and J gave up 4 bases, with 12 bases separating them. There are 13 residues in the CDR3. Germline lookup yields CDR1 MNHNS and CDR2 SASEGT. CDR3 sequence: CASSFTGKYEQYF. The CDR3 coding sequence is TGTGCCAGCAGTTTCACAGGGAAATACGAGCAGTACTTC.

The chain recombines TRBV3-1 with TRBJ2-5; 14 bases match TRBD2. Germline CDR1 and CDR2: LGHDT and YNNKEL (reference sequence). The CDR3 loop spans 17 amino acids. With 4 bases clipped from V and 4 bases from J, the junction kept 8 bases outside the gene matches. In DNA form, the CDR3 reads TGTGCCAGCAGCCTAGGGACTAGCGGGGGCCTGGGAGAGACCCAGTACTTC. Protein sequence: CASSLGTSGGLGETQYF.

Of note for this clonotype: One junction end does not reproduce the germline sequence, and a read error may be involved. The chain couples TRBV30 to TRBJ1-3, with D perhaps matching TRBD1 (5 bases). This CDR3 region has 13 residues. The germline CDR1 and CDR2 sequences are GTSNPN and SVGIG (reference sequence). CDR3 protein: CSWTGAYGNTIYF. CDR3 in DNA: TGTTCCTGGACCGGGGCTTATGGAAACACCATATATTTT.

This clonotype was seen only once. The chain joins TRBV11-2 to TRBJ2-5, with D possibly matching TRBD1 (6 bases). The V end lost 3 bases, the J end lost 3 bases, and 14 bases lay between the germline ends. Germline CDR1 reads SGHAT; CDR2 reads FQNNGV. CDR3 size: 15 residues. The CDR3, as DNA: TGTGCCAGCAGCTTGAGGGGTTACAGGGAAGAGACCCAGTACTTC. Encoded protein: CASSLRGYREETQYF. Full variable domain (rest looked up from reference TRBV11-2 and TRBJ2-5): EAGVAQSPRYKIIEKRQSVAFWCNPISGHATLYWYQQILGQGPKLLIQFQNNGVVDDSQLPKDRFSAERLKGVDSTLKIQPAKLEDSAVYLCASSLRGYREETQYFGPGTRLLVL.

The sample holds one count of this clonotype. Just one base apart from a much larger clone, this may be a read error. The rearrangement joins TRBV6-1 to TRBJ2-7; TRBD2 aligns across 9 bases. V lost 5 bases and J lost 4; bases outside the gene matches: 9. Germline V lookup: CDR1 MNHNS, CDR2 SASEGT. The CDR3 loop spans 15 amino acids. The CDR3 here is CASSPRGSGSYEQYF. The CDR3 DNA is TGTGCCAGCAGTCCCCGGGGTAGCGGGAGTTACGAGCAGTACTTC.